These 32 T cell receptor beta chains originate from one sample sequenced in a study of shared clonotypes between healthy human individuals. Positively selected for CCR7, the CD45RO-negative cells used as naive CD8 cells excluded terminally differentiated effector memory CD45RA+ cells. Profiling relied on immunoSEQ multiplex PCR, and the TCRdb table lists in-frame clones only, not all of them. In the table there are about 2,200,000 clones, about 93% of which are singletons. Input material: naive CD8+ T cells from PBMCs. The origin of the receptors is a man aged 18 to 30 in good health. Some clones in this sample may be carry-over from other donors' samples.

This chain connects TRBV5-1 to TRBJ2-7; 9 bases map to TRBD2. The CDR3 totals 16 residues. CDR1 and CDR2 from the germline V gene are SGHRS and YFSETQ. V dropped 4 bases and J dropped 6; count of bases not matched to a gene: 14. The CDR3 bases are TGCGCCAGCAGCATACCGCTAGCGGGGACCACTCGCGAGCAGTACTTC. Amino acids: CASSIPLAGTTREQYF.

The rearrangement links TRBV5-1 to TRBJ2-7; TRBD1 agrees at 8 bases. Germline-derived CDR1 and CDR2 are SGHRS and YFSETQ. Trimming cost V 1 base and J 1 base; bases outside gene matches: 1. The CDR3 runs to 14 residues. This CDR3 is CASSLQGASYEQYF. CDR3 nucleotides: TGCGCCAGCAGCTTGCAGGGGGCGTCCTACGAGCAGTACTTC.

This chain uses TRBV9 with TRBJ2-3, with no clear D. Trimming shortened V by 3 bases and J by 1 base, and 15 bases separated the two germline ends. Germline values: CDR1 SGDLS, CDR2 YYNGEE. This CDR3 has 16 amino acids. The CDR3 coding sequence is TGTGCCAGCAGCGGAGGACGCGCCCTGGGCACAGATACGCAGTATTTT. Protein: CASSGGRALGTDTQYF. Full variable domain (outside the CDR3, taken from reference TRBV9 and TRBJ2-3): DSGVTQTPKHLITATGQRVTLRCSPRSGDLSVYWYQQSLDQGLQFLIQYYNGEERAKGNILERFSAQQFPDLHSELNLSSLELGDSALYFCASSGGRALGTDTQYFGPGTRLTVL.

The chain has TRBV29-1 and TRBJ2-2, with D unresolved. The CDR3 consists of 12 residues. Germline V gene sequence: CDR1 SQVTM, CDR2 ANQGSEA. The V end was cut by 5 bases, the J end by 6 bases, with 10 bases between. CDR3 amino acids: CSVRLVPGELFF. CDR3 in DNA: TGCAGCGTTCGTCTTGTCCCCGGGGAGCTGTTTTTT.

This clone was counted once. The chain joins TRBV7-8 to TRBJ2-5, with D hard to call. The CDR3 contains 15 residues. The V gene lost 1 base and the J gene lost 4 bases, with 13 bases spanning the gap. The germline V gene encodes CDR1 SGHVS and CDR2 FQNEAQ. CDR3 amino acids: CASSLEVARRETQYF. The CDR3 DNA sequence: TGTGCCAGCAGCTTAGAAGTGGCTAGGAGAGAGACCCAGTACTTC. The full variable domain, its missing parts supplied by reference TRBV7-8 and TRBJ2-5, is GAGVSQSPRYKVAKRGQDVALRCDPISGHVSLFWYQQALGQGPEFLTYFQNEAQLDKSGLPSDRFFAERPEGSVSTLKIQRTQQEDSAVYLCASSLEVARRETQYFGPGTRLLVL.

CDR3 sequence reads: CASTTGTGGSYEQYF. In nucleotides, the CDR3 is TGTGCCAGCACTACCGGGACAGGGGGCTCCTACGAGCAGTACTTC. The chain recombines TRBV2 with TRBJ2-7; TRBD1 matches at 11 bases. The CDR3 totals 15 residues. Trimming took 7 bases from V and 0 from J; bases not matched to a gene: 5. CDR1 and CDR2 from the germline V gene are SNHLY and FYNNEI.

This clone was seen only once. V usage is TRBV28 and J usage is TRBJ1-2; 7 bases map to TRBD1. This CDR3 has 18 amino acids. The V gene's germline CDR1 is MDHEN and CDR2 SYDVKM. Germline trimming cut 1 base from V and 8 bases from J; bases unmatched to any gene: 19. The CDR3 region has the DNA TGTGCCAGCAGTTTATCCCCGGGACAGTCACTTCTTGCGGGGGGCTACACCTTC. Translating gives CASSLSPGQSLLAGGYTF.

The V gene is TRBV9, the J gene TRBJ2-1, with 7 bases identical to TRBD1. The CDR3 extends over 17 amino acids. The ends lost 4 bases at V and 0 bases at J; junction bases unmatched: 10. Germline loops: CDR1 SGDLS, CDR2 YYNGEE. CDR3 protein: CASSPRRDSISYNEQFF. The CDR3 bases are TGTGCCAGCAGCCCCCGTCGGGACAGCATCTCCTACAATGAGCAGTTCTTC.

V and J are TRBV7-9 and TRBJ2-3; D gene unclear. CDR1 is SEHNR and CDR2 is FQNEAQ in the germline V gene (reference sequence). Trimming left V 5 bases short and J 3 bases short, with 15 bases between. The CDR3 has 15 amino acids. The CDR3 protein is CASSHDRRSTDTQYF. The CDR3 DNA sequence: TGTGCCAGCAGCCACGACCGCCGTAGTACAGATACGCAGTATTTT.

The rearrangement uses TRBV28 and TRBJ2-7; D remains ambiguous. CDR1 is MDHEN, CDR2 SYDVKM, per germline. The CDR3 covers 15 residues. With 2 bases removed from V and 2 bases from J, the gap between germline ends came to 13 bases. CDR3 sequence (DNA): TGTGCCAGCAGTTTAAAACACGGCAGGCCCTACGAGCAGTACTTC. Translated: CASSLKHGRPYEQYF.

The chain joins TRBV10-3 to TRBJ2-7; no firm D call. CDR1 is ENHRY and CDR2 is SYGVKD in the germline V gene. V gave up 3 bases and J gave up 3 bases, with 6 bases separating them. The CDR3 is 12 amino acids. The CDR3 here is CAISDRNYEQYF. CDR3 nucleotides: TGTGCCATCAGTGACAGGAACTACGAGCAGTACTTC.

This chain uses TRBV28 with TRBJ1-1; tentative D call: TRBD1 (5 bases). The CDR3 covers 13 residues. Per the germline V gene, CDR1 is MDHEN and CDR2 is SYDVKM. V lost 4 bases to trimming and J lost 5 bases, with 11 bases between them. The CDR3 spells CASSSSGLTEAFF. For the CDR3, the DNA is TGTGCCAGCAGTTCCTCGGGGCTAACTGAAGCTTTCTTT.

The chain combines TRBV5-1 with TRBJ1-5, with unresolved D. CDR1 is SGHRS, CDR2 YFSETQ, per germline. The CDR3 loop spans 14 amino acids. The V gene lost 0 bases and the J gene lost 3 bases, with 7 bases spanning the gap. The CDR3 region has the DNA TGCGCCAGCAGCTTGGACTACAACAATCAGCCCCAGCATTTT. Its translation: CASSLDYNNQPQHF.

This rearrangement joins TRBV29-1 to TRBJ1-3; no reliable D call. Germline lookup yields CDR1 SQVTM and CDR2 ANQGSEA. The CDR3 is 14 residues long. V lost 5 bases and J lost 2, with 13 bases in between. The CDR3 protein is CSVFGGSAGNTIYF. CDR3 DNA sequence: TGCAGCGTTTTCGGTGGATCAGCTGGAAACACCATATATTTT.

This chain links TRBV27 with TRBJ1-5; D is uncertain. This CDR3 spans 14 amino acids. V lost 3 bases, J lost 7 bases, and 13 bases lay in between. The V gene's germline CDR1 is MNHEY and CDR2 SMNVEV (reference sequence). Written as DNA, the CDR3 is TGTGCCAGCAGTTTGCTGGGTCCCCCACAGCCCCAGCATTTT. Its translation: CASSLLGPPQPQHF.

The sample holds a few counts of this clone. This chain uses TRBV28 with TRBJ1-5, with no clear D. The V end was cut by 7 bases, the J end by 0 bases, with 10 bases between. In germline, CDR1 is MDHEN, CDR2 SYDVKM. CDR3 length: 14 amino acids. The CDR3 region is CASNRRISNQPQHF. The DNA of the CDR3 is TGTGCCAGCAACCGCCGAATTAGCAATCAGCCCCAGCATTTT.

As concerns this clone: This CDR3 is also generated by other DNA sequences in the sample. This chain joins TRBV9 and TRBJ2-6; unclear D gene. V dropped 7 bases and J dropped 2 bases, with 7 bases sitting between them. The CDR3 is made up of 13 amino acids. Germline V lookup: CDR1 SGDLS, CDR2 YYNGEE. CDR3 loop: CASSLPGANVLTF. The CDR3 DNA reads as TGTGCCAGCTCACTGCCTGGGGCCAACGTCCTGACTTTC.

The chain has TRBV7-9 and TRBJ1-4, with D tentatively TRBD1 (5 bases). Germline V lookup: CDR1 SEHNR, CDR2 FQNEAQ (reference sequence). Trimming removed 0 bases at V and 8 bases at J, with 13 bases between. The CDR3 extends over 15 amino acids. As DNA, the CDR3 is TGTGCCAGCAGCTTAGCGGGGCTGACGAACGAAAAACTGTTTTTT. This gives the protein CASSLAGLTNEKLFF. Full variable domain (outside the CDR3, taken from reference TRBV7-9 and TRBJ1-4): DTGVSQNPRHKITKRGQNVTFRCDPISEHNRLYWYRQTLGQGPEFLTYFQNEAQLEKSRLLSDRFSAERPKGSFSTLEIQRTEQGDSAMYLCASSLAGLTNEKLFFGSGTQLSVL.

J is TRBJ1-2 and V is TRBV7-9; TRBD1 agrees at 8 bases. Germline V CDR1 and CDR2: SEHNR, FQNEAQ (reference sequence). V dropped 1 base and J dropped 8; count of bases not matched to a gene: 9. The CDR3 totals 15 residues. The CDR3 DNA is TGTGCCAGCAGCTTAGTAAGGACAGGGCAGGAGGGCTACACCTTC. Translation: CASSLVRTGQEGYTF.

The rearrangement links TRBV6-5 to TRBJ1-2; TRBD1 might be the D (5 bases). The ends were cut back, 4 bases at V and 4 bases at J, with 10 bases in the middle. The CDR3 is made up of 13 amino acids. Per germline, CDR1 MNHEY and CDR2 SVGAGI. The chain's CDR3 is CASSSGLIYGYTF. CDR3 coding DNA: TGTGCCAGCAGTTCGGGACTGATCTATGGCTACACCTTC.

The chain is built from TRBV7-2 and TRBJ2-3; D not certain. The CDR3 is 13 residues long. The germline CDR1 and CDR2 sequences are SGHTA and FQGNSA. The V and J ends lost 0 bases and 6 bases respectively, with 7 bases between them. The CDR3 loop is CASSLARLDTQYF. In nucleotides, the CDR3 is TGTGCCAGCAGCTTAGCACGTCTGGATACGCAGTATTTT.

The CDR3 sequence: CAWSLAGLTDTQYF. DNA for the CDR3: TGTGCCTGGAGTCTAGCGGGGCTCACAGATACGCAGTATTTT. The chain combines TRBV30 with TRBJ2-3, with TRBD2 matching over 9 bases. Germline V CDR1 and CDR2: GTSNPN, SVGIG (reference sequence). V was pared by 2 bases and J by 2 bases, with 2 bases of the junction left unmatched. The CDR3 has 14 amino acids.

This clone showed up just once. The gene calls are TRBV6-6 and TRBJ2-1, with D maybe TRBD2 (5 bases). The length of the CDR3 is 14 residues. The germline V and J ends were trimmed by 7 bases and 6 bases, with 16 bases remaining between them. CDR1 and CDR2 from the germline V gene are MNHNY and SVGAGI (reference sequence). CDR3 in amino acids: CASTSGSASNEQFF. The CDR3 DNA follows: TGTGCCAGCACCTCGGGGAGCGCGTCCAATGAGCAGTTCTTC.

J is TRBJ2-5 and V is TRBV7-8, with 8 positions matching TRBD2. Trimming took 7 bases from V and 5 from J; bases not matched to a gene: 24. The germline gives CDR1 SGHVS, CDR2 FQNEAQ. The CDR3 length is 19 residues. The CDR3: CASTPSRPGRVRVGETQYF. The CDR3 DNA is TGTGCCAGCACCCCCTCGCGGCCCGGGAGGGTGCGGGTGGGGGAGACCCAGTACTTC.

The CDR3 loop is CASSLTTGSSYEQYF. The CDR3 DNA sequence: TGCGCCAGCAGCCTCACTACAGGGAGCTCCTACGAGCAGTACTTC. The rearrangement uses TRBV4-1 and TRBJ2-7; TRBD1 might be the D (6 bases). Trimming left V 4 bases short and J 0 bases short, with 13 bases between. CDR3 size: 15 residues. CDR1 is MGHRA, CDR2 YSYEKL, per germline.

In DNA, the CDR3 is TGTGCCAGTAGTATAGTTAGGGAGGTGGATCAGCCCCAGCATTTT. Amino acids: CASSIVREVDQPQHF. The chain couples TRBV19 to TRBJ1-5, with unresolved D. The length of the CDR3 is 15 residues. With 1 base removed from V and 5 bases from J, the gap between germline ends came to 12 bases. Per germline, CDR1 LNHDA and CDR2 SQIVND (reference sequence).

This clone was seen only once. The rearrangement joins TRBV7-9 to TRBJ2-7; 10 bases align to TRBD2. The V and J ends lost 5 bases and 3 bases, in that order; junction bases with no gene match: 13. This CDR3 has 17 residues. Germline values: CDR1 SEHNR, CDR2 FQNEAQ (reference sequence). Here the CDR3 reads CASSRKPGLADVYEQYF. Here the CDR3 DNA reads TGTGCCAGCAGCCGTAAGCCCGGACTAGCGGATGTCTACGAGCAGTACTTC.

The chain has TRBV6-5 and TRBJ2-2; D call uncertain. Germline V gene sequence: CDR1 MNHEY, CDR2 SVGAGI. The CDR3 has 16 amino acids. The V end was cut by 0 bases, the J end by 3 bases, with 11 bases between. CDR3 coding DNA: TGTGCCAGCAGTTACTCGCCCGTCGCGGACACCGGGGAGCTGTTTTTT. This encodes CASSYSPVADTGELFF.

This rearrangement joins TRBV25-1 to TRBJ1-1, with D unclear. V was cut by 6 bases and J by 9 bases, with 11 bases left in between. CDR1 is MGHDK, CDR2 SYGVNS, per germline. The CDR3 runs to 11 residues. For the CDR3, the DNA is TGTGCCAGCAGCGGGCCCCCCCAAGCTTTCTTT. Amino acids: CASSGPPQAFF. The full variable domain, its missing parts supplied by reference TRBV25-1 and TRBJ1-1, is EADIYQTPRYLVIGTGKKITLECSQTMGHDKMYWYQQDPGMELHLIHYSYGVNSTEKGDLSSESTVSRIRTEHFPLTLESARPSHTSQYLCASSGPPQAFFGQGTRLTVV.

The chain is built from TRBV29-1 and TRBJ2-3, with TRBD2 matching 7 bases. V dropped 6 bases and J dropped 2; count of bases not matched to a gene: 11. CDR1 is SQVTM, CDR2 ANQGSEA, per germline. This CDR3 comprises 15 residues. CDR3 DNA: TGCAGCGTCGGAGCAACAAGCGGGGTCACAGATACGCAGTATTTT. This translates into CSVGATSGVTDTQYF.

This clone has a single count. V usage is TRBV11-3 and J usage is TRBJ2-1, with TRBD2 as a possible D gene (5 bases). CDR1 is SGHNT, CDR2 YENEEA, per germline. Between the trimmed V and J ends, which lost 4 bases and 5 bases, there was a span of 15 bases. CDR3 length: 15 amino acids. The DNA of the CDR3 is TGTGCCAGCAGCTCACCGAGGGATCTAAACAATGAGCAGTTCTTC. Translating it yields CASSSPRDLNNEQFF. The variable domain in full, with the rest retrieved from reference TRBV11-3 and TRBJ2-1, is EAGVVQSPRYKIIEKKQPVAFWCNPISGHNTLYWYLQNLGQGPELLIRYENEEAVDDSQLPKDRFSAERLKGVDSTLKIQPAELGDSAVYLCASSSPRDLNNEQFFGPGTRLTVL.

In its sample, this clone was seen a few times. The chain links TRBV4-2 to TRBJ2-7; no definite D call. V shed 0 bases and J shed 4 bases, with 19 bases lying between them. CDR3 length: 17 amino acids. In germline, CDR1 is LGHNA, CDR2 YNFKEQ. The CDR3 nucleotides read TGTGCCAGCAGCCAAGATCCCCTGGGCCCGGCGGAATACGAGCAGTACTTC. Translating gives CASSQDPLGPAEYEQYF.